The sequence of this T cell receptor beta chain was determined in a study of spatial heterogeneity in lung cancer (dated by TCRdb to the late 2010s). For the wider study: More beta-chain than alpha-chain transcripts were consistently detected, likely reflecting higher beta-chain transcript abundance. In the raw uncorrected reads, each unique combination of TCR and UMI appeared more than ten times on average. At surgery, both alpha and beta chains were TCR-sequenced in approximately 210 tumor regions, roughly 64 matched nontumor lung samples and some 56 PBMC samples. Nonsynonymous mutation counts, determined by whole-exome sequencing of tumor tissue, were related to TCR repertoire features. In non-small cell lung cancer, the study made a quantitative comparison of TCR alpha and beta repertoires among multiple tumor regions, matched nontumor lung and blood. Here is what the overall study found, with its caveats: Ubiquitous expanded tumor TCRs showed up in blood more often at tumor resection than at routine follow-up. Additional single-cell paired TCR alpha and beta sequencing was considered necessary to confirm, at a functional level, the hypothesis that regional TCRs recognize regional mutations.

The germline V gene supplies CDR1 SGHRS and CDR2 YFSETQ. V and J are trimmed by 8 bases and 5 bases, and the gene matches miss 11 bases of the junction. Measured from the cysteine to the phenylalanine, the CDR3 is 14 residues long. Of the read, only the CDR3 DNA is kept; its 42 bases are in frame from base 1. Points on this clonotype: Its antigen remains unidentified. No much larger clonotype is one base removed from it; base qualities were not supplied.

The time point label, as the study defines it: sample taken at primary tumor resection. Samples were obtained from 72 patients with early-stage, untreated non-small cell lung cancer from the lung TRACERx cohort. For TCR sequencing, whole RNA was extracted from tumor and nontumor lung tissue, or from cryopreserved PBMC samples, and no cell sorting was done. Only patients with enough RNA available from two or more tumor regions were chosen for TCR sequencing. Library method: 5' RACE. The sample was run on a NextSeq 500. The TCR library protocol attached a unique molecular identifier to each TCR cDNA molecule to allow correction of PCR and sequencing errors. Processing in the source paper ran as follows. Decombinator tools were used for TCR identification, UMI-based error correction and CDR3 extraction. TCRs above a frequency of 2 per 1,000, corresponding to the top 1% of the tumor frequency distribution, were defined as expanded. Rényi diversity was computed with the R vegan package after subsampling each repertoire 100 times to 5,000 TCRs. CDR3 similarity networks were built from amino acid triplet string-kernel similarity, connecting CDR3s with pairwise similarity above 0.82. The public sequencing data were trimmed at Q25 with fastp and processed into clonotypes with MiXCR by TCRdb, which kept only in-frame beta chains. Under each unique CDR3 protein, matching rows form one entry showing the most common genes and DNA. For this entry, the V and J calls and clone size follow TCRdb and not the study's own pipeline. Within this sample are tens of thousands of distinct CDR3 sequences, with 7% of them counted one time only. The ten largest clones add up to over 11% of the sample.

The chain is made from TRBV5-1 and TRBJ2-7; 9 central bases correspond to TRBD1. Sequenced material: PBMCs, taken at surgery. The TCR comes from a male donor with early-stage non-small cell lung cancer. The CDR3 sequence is CASSTGGVRDEQYF. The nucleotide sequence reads TGCGCCAGTTCAACAGGGGGCGTAAGGGACGAGCAGTACTTC.